Below, 26 T cell receptor beta chains from the same sample are listed, as sequenced in a study of cytomegalovirus exposure and HLA in healthy donors. The PCR had 60 Vbeta and 13 Jbeta primers. Some clones are missing from TCRdb's copy, which holds only in-frame ones; the method was immunoSEQ multiplex PCR. Among about 140,000 clones listed, around 85% were seen once. Sequences were obtained from PBMCs. These receptors originate from a woman in her fifties or sixties in good health and CMV-seropositive.

The chain employs TRBV5-1 and TRBJ2-5; 8 positions agree with TRBD2. The CDR3 runs to 14 residues. The J segment lost 2 bases and the V segment lost 4 bases, leaving 4 bases of the junction unmatched. Germline lookup yields CDR1 SGHRS and CDR2 YFSETQ. The CDR3 DNA is TGCGCCAGCAGCCTGGGACTAGGACAAGAGACCCAGTACTTC. Translating gives CASSLGLGQETQYF.

This chain links TRBV2 with TRBJ1-4; no firm D call. Germline CDR1 and CDR2: SNHLY and FYNNEI. The CDR3 loop spans 14 amino acids. Between the trimmed V and J ends, which lost 5 bases and 0 bases, there was a span of 7 bases. Written as DNA, the CDR3 is TGTGCCAGCAGTAAACTAGCAACTAATGAAAAACTGTTTTTT. This translates into CASSKLATNEKLFF.

This clone was detected a few times. The chain combines TRBV2 with TRBJ1-2, with a possible D match to TRBD1 (5 bases). Trimming took 7 bases from V and 3 from J, leaving 15 bases between them. CDR3 length equals 14 residues. The germline V gene encodes CDR1 SNHLY and CDR2 FYNNEI. The DNA for the CDR3 is TGTGCCAGCAAAGTTTCAGGGCAGGACTATGGCTACACCTTC. It specifies CASKVSGQDYGYTF.

The chain employs TRBV2 and TRBJ1-2; possibly TRBD1 for D (6 bases). Germline-derived CDR1 and CDR2 are SNHLY and FYNNEI. CDR3 length equals 13 residues. The V gene lost 7 bases and the J gene lost 8 bases, with 17 bases spanning the gap. DNA of the CDR3: TGTGCCAGCATAACCACAGGGTCTGGCGGCTACACCTTC. This sequence encodes CASITTGSGGYTF. Together with reference TRBV2 and TRBJ1-2, the CDR3 gives the full variable domain: EPEVTQTPSHQVTQMGQEVILRCVPISNHLYFYWYRQILGQKVEFLVSFYNNEISEKSEIFDDQFSVERPDGSNFTLKIRSTKLEDSAMYFCASITTGSGGYTFGSGTRLTVV.

The gene calls are TRBV27 and TRBJ1-6, with D maybe TRBD1 (6 bases). The ends were cut back, 5 bases at V and 6 bases at J, with 23 bases in the middle. The CDR3 is 18 amino acids. Germline V lookup: CDR1 MNHEY, CDR2 SMNVEV (reference sequence). The CDR3 DNA reads as TGTGCCAGCAGTAACGGGAGGGGGAGGGAACAGTTTAATTCACCCCTCCACTTT. It yields the protein CASSNGRGREQFNSPLHF.

The V and J genes are TRBV7-9 and TRBJ1-1; D might be TRBD1 (6 bases). The length of the CDR3 is 16 residues. Germline CDR1 is SEHNR and CDR2 is FQNEAQ (reference sequence). V was trimmed by 5 bases and J by 6 bases, leaving 22 bases between them. CDR3 nucleotides: TGTGCCAGCAGCCGAAGGACCGGGGGGGACAAGGCTGAAGCTTTCTTT. It encodes CASSRRTGGDKAEAFF.

The rearrangement uses TRBV18 and TRBJ1-5; TRBD1 matches at 7 bases. V shed 6 bases, J shed 3 bases, and the junction held 5 bases outside the gene matches. This CDR3 has 14 residues. CDR1 KGHSH and CDR2 LQKENI come from the germline V gene. The CDR3 DNA reads as TGTGCCAGCTCTTCGGGACAGAACAATCAGCCCCAGCATTTT. It translates to CASSSGQNNQPQHF.

V usage is TRBV5-5 and J usage is TRBJ1-3; 7 bases map to TRBD1. This CDR3 has 13 residues. The V segment lost 3 bases and the J segment 3 bases; nucleotides outside the gene matches: 0. In germline, CDR1 is SGHKS, CDR2 YYEKEE (reference sequence). CDR3 DNA sequence: TGTGCCAGCAGCTGGACAGGTGGAAACACCATATATTTT. It encodes CASSWTGGNTIYF.

The chain carries TRBV12-5 and TRBJ2-3; 9 bases agree with TRBD2. Germline V gene sequence: CDR1 LGHNT, CDR2 FRNRAP. There are 16 residues in the CDR3. With V trimmed by 5 bases and J by 5 bases, 11 bases remained unmatched. CDR3 bases: TGTGCTAGTGGTACCATACTTAGCGGGGGAGGAGATACGCAGTATTTT. This translates into CASGTILSGGGDTQYF.

This clone is classed as medium-sized (0.01 to 0.1%). The rearrangement uses TRBV6-1 and TRBJ1-5; 7 bases agree with TRBD1. The trim removed 7 bases at V and 1 base at J, leaving 4 bases unmatched. There are 14 residues in the CDR3. In germline, CDR1 is MNHNS, CDR2 SASEGT. The CDR3: CASTLTGSNQPQHF. CDR3 bases: TGTGCCAGCACCCTGACAGGGAGCAATCAGCCCCAGCATTTT.

The V call is TRBV19, the J call TRBJ1-1; unclear D gene. Trimming cost V 5 bases and J 4 bases, with 8 bases left between them. The germline V gene encodes CDR1 LNHDA and CDR2 SQIVND (reference sequence). CDR3 length: 12 amino acids. In DNA, the CDR3 is TGTGCCAGTAGTCGCGGTGGCACTGAAGCTTTCTTT. Translating gives CASSRGGTEAFF.

This chain uses TRBV27 with TRBJ2-2, with 10 bases fitting TRBD2. CDR1 is MNHEY and CDR2 is SMNVEV in the germline V gene (reference sequence). The CDR3 covers 15 residues. V lost 5 bases to trimming and J lost 7 bases; unmatched junction nucleotides: 7. The DNA for the CDR3 is TGTGCCAGCAGTCCCGAGCGGGGGGGCGGCGGGGAGCTGTTTTTT. Translation: CASSPERGGGGELFF.

In this sample, this clone turned up once. The chain carries TRBV4-1 and TRBJ1-5, with a possible D match to TRBD1 (5 bases). V lost 2 bases to trimming and J lost 5 bases, with 13 bases between them. This CDR3 has 15 residues. CDR1 is MGHRA, CDR2 YSYEKL, per germline. CDR3 in DNA: TGCGCCAGCAGCCAACTCGCCAGGGTCGATCAGCCCCAGCATTTT. Residues: CASSQLARVDQPQHF.

A note on this clone: A junction end diverges from the germline sequence, so it may reflect a read error. This chain links TRBV28 with TRBJ1-4, with D perhaps matching TRBD1 (5 bases). This CDR3 is built from 14 residues. Germline V lookup: CDR1 MDHEN, CDR2 SYDVKM. CDR3 in amino acids: CASSPGGSQMKTNF. Here the CDR3 DNA reads TGTGCCAGCAGTCCGGGGGGGTCACAAATGAAGACCAATTTT.

CDR3 coding DNA: TGTGCCAGTAGTGGGGCTGCTAGCACAGATACGCAGTATTTT. It encodes CASSGAASTDTQYF. This chain uses TRBV19 with TRBJ2-3; D is perhaps TRBD1 (5 bases). Trimming left V 5 bases short and J 0 bases short, with 9 bases between. The germline CDR1 and CDR2 sequences are LNHDA and SQIVND (reference sequence). The CDR3 contains 14 residues.

This sequence joins TRBV7-9 and TRBJ2-7; TRBD2 might be the D (5 bases). The length of the CDR3 is 13 residues. Trimming removed 3 bases at V and 1 base at J, with 7 bases between. Germline CDR1 and CDR2: SEHNR and FQNEAQ (reference sequence). CDR3 amino acids: CASSFGGSYEQYF. The CDR3 DNA reads as TGTGCCAGCAGCTTCGGAGGATCCTACGAGCAGTACTTC.

Notes on this clone: At the DNA level, this CDR3 is encoded by other sequences in the same sample as well. The gene calls are TRBV10-3 and TRBJ1-5; 10 bases are shared with TRBD1. The junction had 3 bases not matched to a gene; V was cut back by 0 bases and J by 4 bases. This CDR3 region has 16 residues. Per the germline V gene, CDR1 is ENHRY and CDR2 is SYGVKD. The CDR3 DNA reads TGTGCCATCAGTGAGTCGGGGACAGGGGAAAATCAGCCCCAGCATTTT. This codes for CAISESGTGENQPQHF.

The genes are TRBV19 and TRBJ2-5, with a tentative D call TRBD2 (6 bases). CDR3 length: 13 amino acids. Germline V gives CDR1 LNHDA, CDR2 SQIVND (reference sequence). The V end lost 5 bases, the J end lost 5 bases, and 12 bases lay between the germline ends. The chain's CDR3 is CASSSSVRETQYF. The CDR3 nucleotides are TGTGCCAGTAGTTCTAGCGTACGGGAGACCCAGTACTTC.

Of note for this clone: Relative to the germline gene, one junction end is altered; a read error may explain this. The DNA of the CDR3 is TGTGCTAGCAGCTTGGGACTAGCGGGGGGGCAAGAGACCCAGTACTTC. Its protein is CASSLGLAGGQETQYF. V gene TRBV7-7 combines with J gene TRBJ2-5, with 16 bases aligning to TRBD2. CDR3 length equals 16 residues. Germline V gene data show CDR1 as SSHAT and CDR2 as FNYEAQ (reference sequence). The full variable domain, its missing parts supplied by reference TRBV7-7 and TRBJ2-5, is GAGVSQSPRYKVTKRGQDVTLRCDPISSHATLYWYQQALGQGPEFLTYFNYEAQPDKSGLPSDRFSAERPEGSISTLTIQRTEQRDSAMYRCASSLGLAGGQETQYFGPGTRLLVL.

This clone was seen a few times. The genes are TRBV9 and TRBJ1-2, with D perhaps TRBD1 (6 bases). The CDR3 has 14 residues. Germline CDR1 reads SGDLS; CDR2 reads YYNGEE. Trimming cost V 0 bases and J 8 bases, with 14 bases left between them. The CDR3 sequence is CASSVGGPLKGYTF. CDR3 bases: TGTGCCAGCAGCGTAGGGGGGCCCCTAAAAGGCTACACCTTC. The entire variable domain, with the rest obtained from reference TRBV9 and TRBJ1-2, is as follows: DSGVTQTPKHLITATGQRVTLRCSPRSGDLSVYWYQQSLDQGLQFLIQYYNGEERAKGNILERFSAQQFPDLHSELNLSSLELGDSALYFCASSVGGPLKGYTFGSGTRLTVV.

The chain carries TRBV19 and TRBJ1-1; tentatively, D is TRBD1 (6 bases). The CDR3 runs to 15 residues. V lost 5 bases and J 5 bases, leaving 18 bases between the germline ends. Germline lookup yields CDR1 LNHDA and CDR2 SQIVND (reference sequence). The CDR3 loop reads CASSPSNRVWTEAFF. The CDR3 bases are TGTGCCAGTAGTCCTTCAAACAGGGTTTGGACTGAAGCTTTCTTT.

This rearrangement joins TRBV19 to TRBJ1-2; tentative D call: TRBD1 (5 bases). Trimming took off 4 bases at V and 4 bases at J, with 10 bases between the two ends. Looked up from germline, CDR1 is LNHDA and CDR2 is SQIVND (reference sequence). The CDR3 is 13 amino acids. The CDR3 spells CASSTDSFYGYTF. The CDR3 region has the DNA TGTGCCAGTAGTACAGACAGTTTCTATGGCTACACCTTC.

The chain links TRBV6-5 to TRBJ1-1; 8 bases map to TRBD1. The CDR3 covers 16 residues. Germline V gene lookup returns CDR1 MNHEY and CDR2 SVGAGI. Trimming at V came to 2 bases and at J to 6 bases, leaving 11 bases not matched to a gene. CDR3 protein: CASSYRGDRGRPEAFF. The CDR3 DNA reads TGTGCCAGCAGTTACCGGGGCGACAGGGGTCGGCCTGAAGCTTTCTTT.

This clone was observed a few times. V gene TRBV7-2 combines with J gene TRBJ2-1, with 7 nucleotides matching TRBD1. V lost 1 base to trimming and J lost 5 bases; unmatched junction nucleotides: 14. Germline V gene lookup returns CDR1 SGHTA and CDR2 FQGNSA. The CDR3 spans 18 residues. CDR3 sequence (DNA): TGTGCCAGCAGCTTAGTATCCCCCCACCGGGACAGTCACAATGAGCAGTTCTTC. It yields the protein CASSLVSPHRDSHNEQFF.

The chain links TRBV11-2 to TRBJ1-4; no clear D gene. The CDR3 is 15 residues long. Germline V gene data show CDR1 as SGHAT and CDR2 as FQNNGV. V lost 1 base and J lost 4, with 10 bases in between. CDR3 sequence reads: CASSLVMADNEKLFF. In DNA form, the CDR3 reads TGTGCCAGCAGCTTAGTTATGGCTGATAATGAAAAACTGTTTTTT. The complete variable domain, with remaining parts taken from reference TRBV11-2 and TRBJ1-4, reads EAGVAQSPRYKIIEKRQSVAFWCNPISGHATLYWYQQILGQGPKLLIQFQNNGVVDDSQLPKDRFSAERLKGVDSTLKIQPAKLEDSAVYLCASSLVMADNEKLFFGSGTQLSVL.

V and J are TRBV6-5 and TRBJ2-5, with 9 bases matching TRBD1. Germline V gives CDR1 MNHEY, CDR2 SVGAGI. V was pared by 0 bases and J by 14 bases, with 7 bases of the junction left unmatched. The CDR3 extends over 13 amino acids. The CDR3 spells CASSYSIGQGSYF. DNA of the CDR3: TGTGCCAGCAGTTACTCGATCGGACAGGGGTCTTACTTC.